This T cell receptor (beta chain) was observed in a study of T cell repertoires in ileal Crohn's disease. Study information: At surgery, about 38% of patients smoked, with median disease duration 7.9 years. All patients had surgery for stricturing (around 60%) or penetrating (around 40%) disease.

The repertoire was sequenced with immunoSEQ multiplex PCR; TCRdb's copy has only in-frame clones and lacks some. The repertoire includes 25,000 to 35,000 clones, about three quarters of them detected once, and roughly 5.5% sits in the top ten. CDR1 SGHRS and CDR2 YFSETQ come from the germline V gene. V was trimmed by 3 bases and J by 7 bases, leaving 10 bases between them. The CDR3 is 12 amino acids. The sequence was obtained from an adult with Crohn's disease. What was sequenced was ileal tissue. This sequence joins TRBV5-1 and TRBJ1-1; tentative D call: TRBD1 (6 bases). CDR3 coding DNA: TGCGCCAGCAGCTCTAACAGGGTTGAAGCTTTCTTT. This gives the protein CASSSNRVEAFF.